The TCR beta chain described here comes from a study of quantifying T cell responses using KT2 cells. Study background: cDNA was made from DNase-treated RNA using alpha and beta constant primers. Under optimum conditions, T4 ligation efficiency was estimated at more than 10%.

This clonotype occurred a few times. An oligo carrying a UMI was ligated to the cDNA 3' end. First-round PCR used 3 to 4 cycles and beta primers RC1.1 and RC1.2 covering TRBC1 and TRBC2. MiXCR, run by TCRdb on the UMI-ligation and nested PCR reads, gives a single entry per CDR3 protein. The profile shows over 40,000 distinct CDR3 sequences, around a tenth of them singletons. The V gene's germline CDR1 is SEHNR and CDR2 FQNEAQ (reference sequence). V lost 3 bases and J lost 0; bases outside the gene matches: 8. The CDR3 is 18 amino acids. The sample is PBMC spiked with counted cells of clone KT2. A range of KT2-to-PBMC ratios was made using fixed PBMC numbers.

The chain employs TRBV7-9 and TRBJ2-2, with 9 positions matching TRBD1. The origin of this receptor is a human donor. Sequenced input: PBMCs spiked with cells of the T cell clone KT2. The CDR3 loop reads CASSFLIGTGTNTGELFF. CDR3 bases: TGTGCCAGCAGCTTCTTAATAGGGACAGGGACGAACACCGGGGAGCTGTTTTTT. Combining the CDR3 with reference TRBV7-9 and TRBJ2-2 gives the whole variable domain DTGVSQNPRHKITKRGQNVTFRCDPISEHNRLYWYRQTLGQGPEFLTYFQNEAQLEKSRLLSDRFSAERPKGSFSTLEIQRTEQGDSAMYLCASSFLIGTGTNTGELFFGEGSRLTVL.